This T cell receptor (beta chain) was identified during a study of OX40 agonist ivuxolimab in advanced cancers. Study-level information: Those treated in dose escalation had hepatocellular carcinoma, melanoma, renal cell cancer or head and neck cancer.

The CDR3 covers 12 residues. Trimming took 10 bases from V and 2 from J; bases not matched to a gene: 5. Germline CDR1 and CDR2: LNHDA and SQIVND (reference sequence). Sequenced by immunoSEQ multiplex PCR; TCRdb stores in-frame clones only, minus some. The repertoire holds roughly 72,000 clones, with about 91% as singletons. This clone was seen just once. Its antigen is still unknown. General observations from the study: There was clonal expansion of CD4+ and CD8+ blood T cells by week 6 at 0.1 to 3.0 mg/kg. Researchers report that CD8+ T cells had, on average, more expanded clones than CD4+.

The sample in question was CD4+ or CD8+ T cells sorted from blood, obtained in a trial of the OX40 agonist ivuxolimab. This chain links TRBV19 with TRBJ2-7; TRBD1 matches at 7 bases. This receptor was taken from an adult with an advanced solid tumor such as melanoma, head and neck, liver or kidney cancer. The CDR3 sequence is CATGDRTYEQYF. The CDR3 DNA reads TGTGCCACCGGGGACAGAACCTACGAGCAGTACTTC.